This is a list of T cell receptor beta chains from one sample in a study of blood T cell repertoires in COVID-19. Sequenced by immunoSEQ multiplex PCR; TCRdb stores in-frame clones only, minus some. The top ten clones hold about 4.8% of a sample with roughly 97,000 clones, approximately 85% of them seen once. The specimen sequenced was peripheral blood. These TCRs come from a man between 60 and 75 years old with acute or convalescent COVID-19. Both conserved end residues are part of each CDR3. The D gene is left open where the match is weak. Clone sizes are given selectively: once, few, many, or a class where the clone is expanded.

V gene,clone size,D gene,J gene,CDR3 DNA,CDR3 protein
TRBV29-1,few,NA,TRBJ2-3,TGCAGCGTTGGTCCGGAGAGCACAGATACGCAGTATTTT,CSVGPESTDTQYF
TRBV28,NA,TRBD2,TRBJ2-1,TGTGCCAGCACTCCCTTGGGGACTAGCGGGAGCTATGAGCAGTTCTTC,CASTPLGTSGSYEQFF
TRBV3-1/TRBV3-2,NA,TRBD2,TRBJ2-2,TGTGCCAGCAGCCAACTAGCGGGGCCGGGCACCGGGGAGCTGTTTTTT,CASSQLAGPGTGELFF
TRBV10-3,once,TRBD1,TRBJ1-5,TGTGCCATCAGTGAGGGACAGGGCCGGAGGCAGCCCCAGCATTTT,CAISEGQGRRQPQHF
TRBV27,NA,TRBD1,TRBJ2-5,TGTGCCAGCAGTCCGGGACAGGGTTTGCGGACCCAGTACTTC,CASSPGQGLRTQYF
TRBV6-2/TRBV6-3,NA,TRBD1,TRBJ2-4,TGTGCCAGCAGTTACGGGACAGAAAACATTCAGTACTTC,CASSYGTENIQYF
TRBV19,NA,NA,TRBJ1-2,TGTGCCAGTAGTATAGGGAACAGATACTATGGCTACACCTTC,CASSIGNRYYGYTF
TRBV5-1,NA,TRBD2,TRBJ2-3,TGCGCCAGCAGCTTGGCCCCGGGACTAGCGGGAGCAGATACGCAGTATTTT,CASSLAPGLAGADTQYF
TRBV30,NA,TRBD1,TRBJ2-7,TGTGCCTGGAGTGGACAGGGGGGAGAGCAGTACTTC,CAWSGQGGEQYF
TRBV11-1,few,TRBD2,TRBJ2-3,TGTGCCAGCAGCTTAAGTGCGGGAGCCTTAACTTATACGCAGTATTTT,CASSLSAGALTYTQYF
TRBV28,NA,TRBD1,TRBJ2-2,TGTGCCAGCAGCCCACAGGGGGCATCTAACACCGGGGAGCTGTTTTTT,CASSPQGASNTGELFF
TRBV7-2,NA,TRBD2,TRBJ2-1,TGTGCCAGCAGCGGGGGACTAGCATACAATGAGCAGTTCTTC,CASSGGLAYNEQFF
TRBV24-1,NA,NA,TRBJ1-5,TGTGCCACCAGTGGACAGTACAATCAGCCCCAGCATTTT,CATSGQYNQPQHF
TRBV29-1,few,NA,TRBJ2-7,TGCAGCGTTAAAGCCGCCACGGGAAAGAGCTCCTACGAGCAGTACTTC,CSVKAATGKSSYEQYF
TRBV11-3,NA,NA,TRBJ1-4,TGTGCCAGCAGCTTAGTCAATCAAGAAAAACTGTTTTTT,CASSLVNQEKLFF
TRBV7-2,NA,NA,TRBJ1-5,TGTGCCAGCAGCCCCGGGACATTGAGAAGGCAGCCCCAGCATTTT,CASSPGTLRRQPQHF
TRBV28,few,NA,TRBJ2-7,TGTGCCAGCAAAACTCCAGGTCCCTACGAGCAGTACTTC,CASKTPGPYEQYF
TRBV29-1,NA,NA,TRBJ1-4,TGCAGCGTTGAAGGCAGAAATGAAAAACTGTTTTTT,CSVEGRNEKLFF
TRBV9,NA,NA,TRBJ2-7,TGTGCCAGCAGCGTAGGAGGCAGCGAAAACGAGCAGTACTTC,CASSVGGSENEQYF
TRBV7-3,NA,TRBD1,TRBJ2-3,TGTGCCAGCAGCTTAACGACAGGGGCAGATACGCAGTATTTT,CASSLTTGADTQYF
TRBV19,NA,NA,TRBJ2-3,TGTGCCAGTAGTATATCTGGCAACACAGATACGCAGTATTTT,CASSISGNTDTQYF
TRBV9,NA,NA,TRBJ2-2,TGTGCCAGCAGCGTGAGGACCGGGGAGCTGTTTTTT,CASSVRTGELFF
TRBV7-2,NA,NA,TRBJ2-1,TGTGCCAGCAGCTTAGGACAGGAGAATGAGCAGTTCTTC,CASSLGQENEQFF
TRBV7-2,NA,NA,TRBJ2-1,TGTGCCAGCAGCTTAGAACAGGGTTGGAATGAGCAGTTCTTC,CASSLEQGWNEQFF
TRBV5-1,NA,NA,TRBJ1-2,TGCGCCAGCAGCTTCGCAGGGGAAAGGAATGGCTACACCTTC,CASSFAGERNGYTF
TRBV7-9,NA,NA,TRBJ1-1,TGTGCCAGCCTAAGATTTCCATATCTGAACACTGAAGCTTTCTTT,CASLRFPYLNTEAFF
TRBV6-5,NA,NA,TRBJ2-4,TGTGCCAGCAGTCCCCTAGACGAGCAGAAAAACATTCAGTACTTC,CASSPLDEQKNIQYF
TRBV7-8,NA,NA,TRBJ1-1,TGTGCCAGCAGCTTAGCCTGGGGCCGAGTAGGGACTGAAGCTTTCTTT,CASSLAWGRVGTEAFF
TRBV30,NA,NA,TRBJ1-3,TGTGCCTCAACGGGGGGGGTCTCTGGAAACACCATATATTTT,CASTGGVSGNTIYF
TRBV5-8,NA,NA,TRBJ2-7,TGTGCCAGCAACTGGGACTGGTCCTACGAGCAGTACTTC,CASNWDWSYEQYF
TRBV5-4,NA,TRBD1,TRBJ1-1,TGTGCCAGCAGCTTGGCCGGGACAGGGAGGACTGAAGCTTTCTTT,CASSLAGTGRTEAFF
TRBV5-1,NA,NA,TRBJ2-3,TGCGCCAGCAGCTTGGGGAGCGCAGATACGCAGTATTTT,CASSLGSADTQYF
TRBV2,NA,NA,TRBJ2-2,TGTGCCAGCAGTGAAGGCAGGTGGGAGCTGTTTTTT,CASSEGRWELFF
TRBV28,NA,NA,TRBJ2-5,TGTGCCAGCAGCTACAGGAAGACCCAGTACTTC,CASSYRKTQYF
TRBV18,NA,NA,TRBJ1-6,TGTGCCAGCTCACCACTAGCAGCAGTAGGCGATTCACCCCTCCACTTT,CASSPLAAVGDSPLHF
TRBV15,NA,NA,TRBJ2-5,TGTGCCACCAGCACCTTGACAGGAGAAGAGACCCAGTACTTC,CATSTLTGEETQYF
TRBV7-9,once,TRBD1,TRBJ1-4,TGTGCCAGCAGATACGGCGGGACAGGGAAGGAGGGTAAACTGTTTTTT,CASRYGGTGKEGKLFF
TRBV3-1/TRBV3-2,NA,NA,TRBJ2-5,TGTGCCAGCAGCCAAAGTCTCCCCCAGGCCGGTGAGAAGACCCAGTACTTC,CASSQSLPQAGEKTQYF
TRBV11-3,few,NA,TRBJ1-1,TGTGCCAGCAGCCCGAGGACAGCCATCATGAACACTGAAGCTTTCTTT,CASSPRTAIMNTEAFF
TRBV9,NA,NA,TRBJ1-2,TGTGCCAGCAGCGTAGTCTCCGACAGTCTGGGGTATGGCTACACCTTC,CASSVVSDSLGYGYTF
TRBV7-2,NA,NA,TRBJ1-5,TGTGCCAGCAGCCCTAGGTCGGGTCAGCCCCAGCATTTT,CASSPRSGQPQHF
TRBV7-2,NA,NA,TRBJ1-1,TGTGCCAGCAGCGGACAGACCATGAACACTGAAGCTTTCTTT,CASSGQTMNTEAFF
TRBV5-5,NA,NA,TRBJ2-4,TGTGCCAGCAGCACCGATGTAGAAAACATTCAGTACTTC,CASSTDVENIQYF
TRBV10-1,NA,NA,TRBJ2-5,TGCGCCAGCAGTGTCCCTCGGGTTAGCGGCGGTCAAGAGACCCAGTACTTC,CASSVPRVSGGQETQYF
TRBV28,NA,NA,TRBJ2-7,TGTGCCAGCGCCGGCTACGAGCAGTACTTC,CASAGYEQYF
TRBV24-1,NA,TRBD1,TRBJ2-5,TGTGCCACCAGTGCTCCTTCCCCAAGGACAGGGATAGAGACCCAGTACTTC,CATSAPSPRTGIETQYF
TRBV7-8,NA,NA,TRBJ2-2,TGTGCCAGCAGCTTAGTAGAGTTGGTCGGCACCGGGGAGCTGTTTTTT,CASSLVELVGTGELFF
TRBV19,NA,NA,TRBJ2-2,TGTGCCAGTAGTTTCCACAGGGACACCGGGGAGCTGTTTTTT,CASSFHRDTGELFF
TRBV5-1,NA,TRBD1,TRBJ2-1,TGCGCCAGCAGCGGAGGACAGGGAACCTACAATGAGCAGTTCTTC,CASSGGQGTYNEQFF
TRBV28,NA,NA,TRBJ2-7,TGTGCCAGCAGACCCTCGGACACCAGCTCCTACGAGCAGTACTTC,CASRPSDTSSYEQYF
TRBV6-2/TRBV6-3,NA,TRBD2,TRBJ2-1,TGTGCCAGCAGATACCTAGCGGGGGGAGGGCAAAAAAATGAGCAGTTCTTC,CASRYLAGGGQKNEQFF
TRBV18,NA,TRBD1,TRBJ1-1,TGTGCCAGCTCACCCACGGACAGGGGCACTGAAGCTTTCTTT,CASSPTDRGTEAFF
TRBV5-1,NA,TRBD2,TRBJ2-2,TGCGCCAGCAGCTTGGTCCTAGGACTAGATGCCGGGGAGCTGTTTTTT,CASSLVLGLDAGELFF
TRBV2,NA,NA,TRBJ1-3,TGTGCCAGCAAGCTCTCCTCTGGAAACACCATATATTTT,CASKLSSGNTIYF
TRBV18,NA,NA,TRBJ2-7,TGTGCCAGCTCACCATCCAGGGGAACCTACGAGCAGTACTTC,CASSPSRGTYEQYF